The next 25 T cell receptor beta chains were all read from a single sample in a study of cytomegalovirus exposure and HLA in healthy donors. The primer mix had 60 Vbeta and 13 Jbeta primers. Profiling relied on immunoSEQ multiplex PCR, and the TCRdb table lists in-frame clones only, not all of them. Among about 150,000 clones listed, over 65% were seen once. The sequenced material came from PBMCs. Source of these receptors: a man aged 25-45 years in good health and CMV-seronegative.

The chain couples TRBV9 to TRBJ1-5; possible D gene TRBD1, 5 bases. The CDR3 has 13 residues. V was pared by 0 bases and J by 9 bases, with 10 bases between. The germline gives CDR1 SGDLS, CDR2 YYNGEE. The CDR3 reads CASSVAGFWPQHF. The CDR3 DNA reads as TGTGCCAGCAGCGTAGCAGGGTTCTGGCCCCAGCATTTT.

This clone was observed once. The rearrangement joins TRBV6-4 to TRBJ2-1, with D perhaps TRBD2 (5 bases). This CDR3 has 13 amino acids. The V gene lost 0 bases and the J gene lost 5 bases, with 5 bases spanning the gap. Germline assignment: CDR1 MRHNA and CDR2 SNTAGT. Written as DNA, the CDR3 is TGTGCCAGCAGTGACTCGACTAACAATGAGCAGTTCTTC. This codes for CASSDSTNNEQFF.

This rearrangement joins TRBV28 to TRBJ1-1, with D possibly TRBD1 on 5 matching bases. The V and J ends lost 8 bases and 0 bases respectively, with 16 bases between them. The germline V gene encodes CDR1 MDHEN and CDR2 SYDVKM. The CDR3 runs 15 residues. The CDR3 coding sequence is TGTGCCAGCTTAGGGGAAATCAGGATGAACACTGAAGCTTTCTTT. It translates to CASLGEIRMNTEAFF.

The V gene is TRBV6-1, the J gene TRBJ2-2; D possibly corresponds to TRBD1 (6 bases). CDR1 and CDR2 (germline): MNHNS, SASEGT. The CDR3 consists of 15 residues. The V gene lost 4 bases and the J gene lost 2 bases, with 11 bases spanning the gap. CDR3 nucleotides: TGTGCCAGCAGTGTTCGGGACACTAACACCGGGGAGCTGTTTTTT. It encodes CASSVRDTNTGELFF.

This rearrangement joins TRBV28 to TRBJ1-5; no definite D call. This CDR3 is 14 amino acids long. Trimming took off 6 bases at V and 2 bases at J, with 11 bases between the two ends. Germline V CDR1 and CDR2: MDHEN, SYDVKM. CDR3 region: CASRVLHGNQPQHF. As DNA, the CDR3 is TGTGCCAGCAGAGTACTACATGGCAATCAGCCCCAGCATTTT.

The chain joins TRBV2 to TRBJ1-3; no clear D. Germline lookup yields CDR1 SNHLY and CDR2 FYNNEI. V lost 7 bases and J 4 bases, leaving 8 bases between the germline ends. The CDR3 has 12 amino acids. CDR3 sequence: CASKGAGNTIYF. The CDR3 DNA reads as TGTGCCAGCAAGGGAGCCGGAAACACCATATATTTT.

This chain links TRBV29-1 with TRBJ2-7, with D possibly TRBD1 on 6 matching bases. CDR3 length: 12 residues. Trimming removed 5 bases from V and 4 bases from J, with 12 bases in between. Germline CDR1 is SQVTM and CDR2 is ANQGSEA. CDR3 nucleotide sequence: TGCAGCGTTAGCAGGGGTGGGTACGAGCAGTACTTC. Protein product: CSVSRGGYEQYF.

This clone was seen a handful of times. The chain has TRBV19 and TRBJ2-5; D may be TRBD1 (6 bases). This CDR3 is 13 amino acids long. The germline CDR1 and CDR2 sequences are LNHDA and SQIVND (reference sequence). V lost 3 bases and J 5 bases, leaving 10 bases between the germline ends. CDR3 DNA: TGTGCCAGTAGTATCGGGACATGGGAGACCCAGTACTTC. Its translation: CASSIGTWETQYF.

CDR3 DNA sequence: TGCAGCGTTGGGACAGGCAATCAGCCCCAGCATTTT. Protein: CSVGTGNQPQHF. This rearrangement joins TRBV29-1 to TRBJ1-5, with D tentatively TRBD1 (6 bases). Germline V lookup: CDR1 SQVTM, CDR2 ANQGSEA. The V end lost 4 bases, the J end lost 2 bases, and 6 bases lay between the germline ends. The CDR3 has 12 residues.

This chain joins TRBV28 and TRBJ1-3; D not certain. Per germline, CDR1 MDHEN and CDR2 SYDVKM. This CDR3 has 15 amino acids. The V and J ends lost 2 bases and 0 bases respectively, with 8 bases between them. CDR3: CASSLPTSSGNTIYF. CDR3 nucleotides: TGTGCCAGCAGTTTACCCACGAGCTCTGGAAACACCATATATTTT.

This chain connects TRBV28 to TRBJ2-1, with 9 bases aligning to TRBD2. The germline gives CDR1 MDHEN, CDR2 SYDVKM. This CDR3 region has 14 residues. With V trimmed by 6 bases and J by 3 bases, 3 bases remained unmatched. This CDR3 is CASRVAGDYNEQFF. The CDR3, as DNA: TGTGCCAGCAGGGTAGCGGGGGACTACAATGAGCAGTTCTTC. Full variable domain (remainder filled in from reference TRBV28 and TRBJ2-1): DVKVTQSSRYLVKRTGEKVFLECVQDMDHENMFWYRQDPGLGLRLIYFSYDVKMKEKGDIPEGYSVSREKKERFSLILESASTNQTSMYLCASRVAGDYNEQFFGPGTRLTVL.

This sequence joins TRBV29-1 and TRBJ2-5; tentatively, D is TRBD1 (5 bases). The length of the CDR3 is 11 residues. Germline CDR1 is SQVTM and CDR2 is ANQGSEA. The V end was cut by 8 bases, the J end by 2 bases, with 9 bases between. The CDR3 spells CSSRQQETQYF. DNA for the CDR3: TGCAGCTCACGACAGCAAGAGACCCAGTACTTC.

The chain carries TRBV27 and TRBJ2-7; the D is unclear. This CDR3 contains 12 residues. V was cut by 5 bases and J by 0 bases, with 5 bases left in between. CDR1 MNHEY and CDR2 SMNVEV come from the germline V gene (reference sequence). Here the CDR3 DNA reads TGTGCCAGCAGTCCGAGCTCCTACGAGCAGTACTTC. It yields the protein CASSPSSYEQYF.

This clone appeared a few times. The chain joins TRBV7-3 to TRBJ1-5; D is perhaps TRBD1 (5 bases). Germline V gene lookup returns CDR1 SGHTA and CDR2 FQGTGA. The CDR3 extends over 15 amino acids. Trimming shortened V by 1 base and J by 0 bases, and 7 bases separated the two germline ends. CDR3 sequence: CASSLKGVSNQPQHF. The CDR3 DNA sequence: TGTGCCAGCAGCTTAAAAGGGGTTAGCAATCAGCCCCAGCATTTT.

This clone was observed a handful of times. This chain links TRBV14 with TRBJ2-5, with D possibly being TRBD2 (7 bases). Looked up from germline, CDR1 is SGHDN and CDR2 is FVKESK. V lost 0 bases and J lost 4, with 15 bases in between. The CDR3 loop spans 16 amino acids. The CDR3 spells CASSQDGGRVIETQYF. DNA of the CDR3: TGTGCCAGCAGCCAAGACGGGGGGCGAGTAATAGAGACCCAGTACTTC. Complete variable domain (other parts from reference TRBV14 and TRBJ2-5): EAGVTQFPSHSVIEKGQTVTLRCDPISGHDNLYWYRRVMGKEIKFLLHFVKESKQDESGMPNNRFLAERTGGTYSTLKVQPAELEDSGVYFCASSQDGGRVIETQYFGPGTRLLVL.

This rearrangement joins TRBV30 to TRBJ2-5; the match to TRBD2 covers 15 bases. V lost 5 bases and J lost 1; bases outside the gene matches: 5. The germline V gene encodes CDR1 GTSNPN and CDR2 SVGIG (reference sequence). The CDR3 is made up of 16 amino acids. The CDR3 sequence: CAWSPGLAGGQETQYF. CDR3 DNA sequence: TGTGCCTGGTCGCCGGGACTAGCGGGGGGCCAAGAGACCCAGTACTTC.

This chain links TRBV28 with TRBJ2-7; TRBD2 matches 11 bases. The CDR3 totals 15 residues. Germline CDR1 reads MDHEN; CDR2 reads SYDVKM. V lost 6 bases, J lost 2 bases, and 6 bases stayed unmatched. CDR3 amino acids: CASSPGLAGTYEQYF. In DNA, the CDR3 is TGTGCCAGCAGCCCCGGACTAGCGGGTACCTACGAGCAGTACTTC.

The CDR3 DNA reads as TGTGCCAGCAGCTTTCCGACAGGAACGCGCGTAGAGCAGTACTTC. Its translation is CASSFPTGTRVEQYF. J is TRBJ2-7 and V is TRBV7-9; the D gene is possibly TRBD1 (6 bases). Germline CDR1 and CDR2: SEHNR and FQNEAQ (reference sequence). V was cut by 3 bases and J by 7 bases, with 19 bases left in between. This CDR3 is 15 amino acids long.

The CDR3 region is CASSSRQGDNIQYF. The CDR3 DNA is TGTGCCAGCAGTTCCAGACAGGGTGACAACATTCAGTACTTC. V usage is TRBV6-6 and J usage is TRBJ2-4; 7 bases agree with TRBD1. Trimming at V came to 4 bases and at J to 7 bases, leaving 7 bases not matched to a gene. CDR3 length: 14 residues. The germline gives CDR1 MNHNY, CDR2 SVGAGI (reference sequence).

The chain couples TRBV6-5 to TRBJ2-1; tentatively, D is TRBD2 (5 bases). This CDR3 region has 11 residues. Trimming shortened V by 8 bases and J by 12 bases, and 14 bases separated the two germline ends. Per the germline V gene, CDR1 is MNHEY and CDR2 is SVGAGI. In nucleotides, the CDR3 is TGTGCCAGCCGAGGAGGTTTGTGGCAGTTCTTC. Its translation is CASRGGLWQFF.

Here the CDR3 reads CASRLKGTGVYEQYF. The CDR3 nucleotides read TGTGCAAGTCGCTTAAAGGGTACGGGGGTCTACGAGCAGTACTTC. The chain couples TRBV12-2 to TRBJ2-7; the tabulated D call, TRBD2, remains unverified against the DNA. TRBV12-2 counts as a pseudogene. The CDR3 contains 15 residues.

A remark on this clone: The junction shows a germline mismatch at one end, possibly a read error. The chain recombines TRBV6-5 with TRBJ1-6, with 7 bases that match TRBD1. Germline V gene sequence: CDR1 MNHEY, CDR2 SVGAGI. The CDR3 extends over 16 amino acids. CDR3 sequence: CASSSVKGARNSPLNF. The CDR3 DNA reads as TGTGCCAGCAGTTCCGTGAAGGGGGCACGTAATTCACCCCTCAACTTT.

The chain recombines TRBV5-1 with TRBJ1-1, with a possible D match to TRBD1 (5 bases). This CDR3 has 14 residues. Germline loops: CDR1 SGHRS, CDR2 YFSETQ. V was clipped by 2 bases and J by 1 base, with 9 bases between them. CDR3 DNA: TGCGCCAGCAGCTTAGCCCAGGGGAACACTGAAGCTTTCTTT. Translating gives CASSLAQGNTEAFF.

This chain links TRBV5-4 with TRBJ2-7, with 7 bases that match TRBD1. V lost 0 bases to trimming and J lost 0 bases; unmatched junction nucleotides: 6. Germline CDR1 and CDR2: SGHNT and YYREEE (reference sequence). This CDR3 has 16 amino acids. CDR3 bases: TGTGCCAGCAGCTTGGCGGAAACAGGGGCCTCCTACGAGCAGTACTTC. Translated, it gives CASSLAETGASYEQYF.

The chain has TRBV7-9 and TRBJ1-3; D unclear. With 4 bases removed from V and 0 bases from J, the gap between germline ends came to 7 bases. This CDR3 is 14 amino acids long. CDR1 and CDR2 from the germline V gene are SEHNR and FQNEAQ (reference sequence). The CDR3 coding sequence is TGTGCCAGCAGCTCGATCTACTCTGGAAACACCATATATTTT. Translation: CASSSIYSGNTIYF. Variable domain in full (rest from reference TRBV7-9 and TRBJ1-3): DTGVSQNPRHKITKRGQNVTFRCDPISEHNRLYWYRQTLGQGPEFLTYFQNEAQLEKSRLLSDRFSAERPKGSFSTLEIQRTEQGDSAMYLCASSSIYSGNTIYFGEGSWLTVV.